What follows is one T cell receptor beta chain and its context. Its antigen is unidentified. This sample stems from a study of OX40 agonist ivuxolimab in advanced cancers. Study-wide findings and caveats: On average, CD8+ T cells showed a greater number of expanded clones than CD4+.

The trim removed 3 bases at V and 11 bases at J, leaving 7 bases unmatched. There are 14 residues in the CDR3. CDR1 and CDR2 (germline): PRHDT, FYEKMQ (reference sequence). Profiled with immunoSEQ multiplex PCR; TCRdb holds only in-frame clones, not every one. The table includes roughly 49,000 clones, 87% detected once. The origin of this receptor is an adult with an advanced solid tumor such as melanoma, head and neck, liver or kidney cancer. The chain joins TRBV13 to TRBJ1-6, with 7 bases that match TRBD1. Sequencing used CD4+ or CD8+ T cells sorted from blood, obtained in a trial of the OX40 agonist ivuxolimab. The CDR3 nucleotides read TGTGCCAGCAGCTTGACAGGGATCGGGGCACCCCTCCACTTT. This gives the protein CASSLTGIGAPLHF.